This TCR beta chain emerged from a study of untreated major depressive disorder. V was cut by 4 bases and J by 1 base, with 7 bases left in between. Germline CDR1 and CDR2: SGHVS and FNYEAQ. CDR3 size: 13 residues. Method: immunoSEQ multiplex PCR; TCRdb's copy keeps in-frame clones and lacks some. The sample yields 20,000 to 25,000 clones, over 85% seen once. The chain employs TRBV7-6 and TRBJ1-1; D ambiguous. The TCR was taken from a woman in her thirties or forties in good health. The sequenced sample was CD4+ T cells from PBMCs. The CDR3 DNA reads as TGTGCCAGCAGCTCTAACGAGAACACTGAAGCTTTCTTT. Translating gives CASSSNENTEAFF.